Reported below is one T cell receptor beta chain. This sample is drawn from a study of blood T cell repertoires in COVID-19. V shed 7 bases and J shed 7 bases, with 14 bases lying between them. The CDR3 consists of 13 residues. Profiled with immunoSEQ multiplex PCR; TCRdb holds only in-frame clones, not every one. The sample has about 440,000 clones, 90% seen once. The V gene is TRBV12-3 or TRBV12-4, the J gene TRBJ2-1, with D tentatively TRBD2 (7 bases). Sequenced material: PBMCs or T cells enriched from blood (not recorded which). This sequence was found in a young man who had recovered from COVID-19. The CDR3 sequence: CASTYREGNEQFF. The CDR3 coding sequence is TGTGCCAGCACTTACAGGGAGGGGAATGAGCAGTTCTTC.